This T cell receptor beta chain was sequenced during a study of T cell responses to AZD1222 COVID-19 vaccine. On the study more broadly: It was second doses at about 4 or about 12 weeks that were pooled. The study's findings and limits: Recipients of AZD1222 seropositive at baseline numbered only 6 or 7. Donors, mostly white British, included more females; clonal diversity was possibly underestimated.

Clones were sequenced by immunoSEQ multiplex PCR, and TCRdb holds only the in-frame ones, with some missing. The profile shows 150,000 to 160,000 clones, less than 90% of them singletons. Per germline, CDR1 LGHDT and CDR2 YNNKEL (reference sequence). The CDR3 is 16 residues long. The V segment lost 5 bases and the J segment 7 bases; nucleotides outside the gene matches: 6. Comment on this clone: Its specificity is not known.

The sequence was collected from an adult in good health. The chain has TRBV3-1 (or the pseudogene TRBV3-2) and TRBJ2-1, with 15 bases identical to TRBD2. Sequenced material: peripheral blood, taken on day 0 of AZD1222 vaccination. The CDR3 DNA sequence: TGTGCCAGCAGCGGGACTAGCGGGGGGAGAGGGAATGAGCAGTTCTTC. Translating gives CASSGTSGGRGNEQFF.